This record looks at one T cell receptor beta chain sequence and its context. The ends were cut back, 5 bases at V and 3 bases at J, with 13 bases in the middle. Germline-derived CDR1 and CDR2 are LNHDA and SQIVND (reference sequence). This CDR3 region has 15 residues. These data are taken from a study of blood T cell repertoires in COVID-19. Overall study context: Acute-phase and convalescent COVID-19 samples originated in the United States, Italy and Spain. PBMCs, B-cell-depleted T cells, or T cells were the source of the cDNA or gDNA that made up the material.

Original analysis: Using reference gene primer amplification, nucleated cell counts were estimated. Generated by immunoSEQ multiplex PCR, the TCRdb table keeps only in-frame clones and is missing some. V, J and clone size reflect that table, while D and trimming were determined from the DNA. The sample records some 150,000 clones, around 82% being singletons. The chain links TRBV19 to TRBJ2-2, with TRBD2 as a possible D gene (6 bases). The sequence came from a man aged 55 to 70 with acute or convalescent COVID-19. The source material was peripheral blood. The CDR3, as DNA: TGTGCCAGTAGTCGCGGGACGGCTTACACCGGGGAGCTGTTTTTT. This codes for CASSRGTAYTGELFF.